This TCR beta chain was sequenced during a study of shared clonotypes between healthy human individuals. The CDR3 totals 18 residues. Trimming left V 3 bases short and J 0 bases short, with 18 bases between. Repertoires were generated with immunoSEQ multiplex PCR, while TCRdb's copy carries only in-frame clones and drops some. Of about 2.2 million clones listed, approximately 94% are singletons. The naive CD8 population came from CD45RO-negative cells selected for CCR7, without terminally differentiated effector memory CD45RA+ cells. The chain is built from TRBV23-1 and TRBJ1-5; no reliable D call. TRBV23-1 has ORF status, its function being uncertain. This sequence originates from a young man in good health. Some clones in this sample may be carry-over from other donors' samples. Sequencing was done on a sample of naive CD8+ T cells from PBMCs. The CDR3 region has the DNA TGCGCCAGCAGTCATTCTTTTGTAAGAGGGTATAGCAATCAGCCCCAGCATTTT. As protein: CASSHSFVRGYSNQPQHF.